The TCR beta chain under discussion was sequenced for a study of cytotoxic CD8 clonotypes in ibrutinib-treated CLL. Sequencing sought depths of 1 in 200,000 to 1 in 1 million T cells. The protocol was immunoSEQ multiplex PCR, while the TCRdb copy is restricted to in-frame clones and leaves out a portion. This table has around 150,000 clones, about four fifths appearing once. The V end was cut by 2 bases, the J end by 5 bases, with 13 bases between. This CDR3 is 14 amino acids long. Germline CDR1 reads MDHEN; CDR2 reads SYDVKM. The clonotype originates from a human donor with chronic lymphocytic leukemia. The sample was PBMCs, taken after 12 months of ibrutinib treatment. This chain joins TRBV28 and TRBJ2-7, with D tentatively TRBD1 (5 bases). The chain's CDR3 is CASSLTDRGHEQYF. The CDR3 nucleotides are TGTGCCAGCAGTTTAACAGACAGAGGCCACGAGCAGTACTTC. Variable domain in full (rest from reference TRBV28 and TRBJ2-7): DVKVTQSSRYLVKRTGEKVFLECVQDMDHENMFWYRQDPGLGLRLIYFSYDVKMKEKGDIPEGYSVSREKKERFSLILESASTNQTSMYLCASSLTDRGHEQYFGPGTRLTVT.